This T cell receptor beta chain was sequenced for a study of blood T cell repertoires in COVID-19. Overall study: The origin of the acute and convalescent COVID-19 samples was the United States, Italy and Spain. T cells, B-cell-depleted T cells, or PBMCs provided the cDNA or gDNA that served as material.

The CDR3 is made up of 11 amino acids. V was trimmed by 8 bases and J by 7 bases, leaving 12 bases between them. Per the germline V gene, CDR1 is DFQATT and CDR2 is SNEGSKA (reference sequence). The authors' processing: Counts of nucleated cells, estimated from reference gene primer amplification, were obtained. Data came from immunoSEQ multiplex PCR; TCRdb stores just in-frame clones and leaves some out. That table is the source of V, J and clone size, and D and trimming were worked out from the DNA. The table shows tens of thousands of clones, with 83% occurring only once. The chain joins TRBV20-1 to TRBJ2-1; possibly TRBD1 for D (5 bases). This TCR came from an elderly woman with acute or convalescent COVID-19. Sequencing used peripheral blood. The CDR3 region has the DNA TGCAGTTCGTGGCGACAGAATGAGCAGTTCTTC. This translates into CSSWRQNEQFF.